The sequence of this T cell receptor beta chain was determined in a study of control samples from healthy donors and cancer patients (TCRdb year 2020). Library prep was done by the immunoSEQ multiplex PCR assay. TCRdb holds this immuneACCESS table with in-frame rearrangements only. Some clones are missing; in checked studies, unresolved V genes explain under half, and the rest has no known cause. This sample has around 170,000 clones in its table, and about 90% of those were observed once. In total, the top ten clones hold 1.2% to 1.5% of the sample. The CDR3 has 13 amino acids, counting the end cysteine and phenylalanine. Only the CDR3 DNA stays, 39 bases, in frame from base 1. Clipping removes 6 bases from V and 7 bases from J, with 3 as the unmatched junction base count. As encoded in the germline V gene, CDR1 is MNHEY while CDR2 is SVGAGI. To note about this clone: Which antigen it targets is not known. No base quality values were provided; no much bigger clone lies one nucleotide off.

The sequenced sample consisted of blood. The chain is made from TRBV6-5 and TRBJ1-1; TRBD1 matches 12 bases in the middle. This TCR derives from a woman between 45 and 60 years old in good health. The CDR3 sequence is CASRRDRGHEAFF. Here is the DNA: TGTGCCAGCAGACGGGACAGGGGGCATGAAGCTTTCTTT.